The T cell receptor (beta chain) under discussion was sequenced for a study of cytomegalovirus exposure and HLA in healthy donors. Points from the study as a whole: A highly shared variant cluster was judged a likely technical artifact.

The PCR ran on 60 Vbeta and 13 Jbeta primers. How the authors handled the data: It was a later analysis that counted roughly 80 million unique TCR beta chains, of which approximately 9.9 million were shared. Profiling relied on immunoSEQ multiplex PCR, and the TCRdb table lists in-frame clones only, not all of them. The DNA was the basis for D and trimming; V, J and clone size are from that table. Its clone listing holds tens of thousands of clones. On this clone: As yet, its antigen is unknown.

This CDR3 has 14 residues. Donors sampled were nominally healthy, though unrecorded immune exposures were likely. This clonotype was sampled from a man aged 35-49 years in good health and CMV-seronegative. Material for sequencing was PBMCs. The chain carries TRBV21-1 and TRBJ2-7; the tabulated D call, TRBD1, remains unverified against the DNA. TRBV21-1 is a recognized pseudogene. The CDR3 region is CAHYPRDRRYEQYF. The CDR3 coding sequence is TGTGCCCACTACCCCCGGGACAGGAGATACGAGCAGTACTTC.